A selection of T cell receptor beta chains follows, all from one sample in a study of prognosis after radiotherapy for stage I lung cancer. TCRdb fed the multiplex PCR reads into MiXCR, producing one record per CDR3 protein. The table shows about 31,000 distinct CDR3 sequences, with about 29% occurring only once. The sample consisted of PBMCs, taken before or after stereotactic body radiation therapy (not recorded which). The receptors originated from a donor of 50 years or more with non-small cell lung cancer. Each CDR3 is given with its conserved first and last residue. The size entry is marked missing in some rows and otherwise reads once, few, many or a size class.

j_call	clone_size	v_call	cdr3_aa
TRBJ2-1	many	TRBV12-3/TRBV12-4	CASSPLLAAGEQFF
TRBJ2-7	once	TRBV5-1	CASSKNSYEQYF
TRBJ1-1	many	TRBV6-9	CASSWGGSMNTEAFF
TRBJ2-7	.	TRBV11-2	CASSSWTSVYEQYF
TRBJ1-1	many	TRBV6-4	CASSRDRGSREAFF
TRBJ2-1	medium-sized	TRBV2	CASRFGPPRFF
TRBJ1-5	many	TRBV30	CAWSVGDRVQPQHF
TRBJ2-1	many	TRBV2	CASSEGASGTSYNEQFF
TRBJ2-1	.	TRBV6-1	CASSLTSGVFNEQFF
TRBJ1-4	many	TRBV2	CASTWNPYATNEKLFF
TRBJ1-4	many	TRBV7-8	CASSLPGTADNEKLFF
TRBJ1-6	many	TRBV7-6	CASSLERTGSHSPLHF
TRBJ2-1	.	TRBV25-1	CASTGQGRNEQFF
TRBJ1-1	many	TRBV27	CASTRADIPTEAFF
TRBJ2-3	many	TRBV28	CASSLPSALTDTQYF
TRBJ2-5	many	TRBV20-1	CSARDPSRVIQETQYF
TRBJ2-1	.	TRBV4-2	CASSPLNRGSSYNEQFF
TRBJ1-2	.	TRBV28	CSSSSGQFYGYTF
TRBJ2-2	.	TRBV30	CAWRPGVPWELFF
TRBJ1-2	.	TRBV7-2	CASSLVGGASGYTF
TRBJ1-2	.	TRBV5-1	CASSLEANYGYTF
TRBJ2-6	.	TRBV12-3/TRBV12-4	CASSETSGSSGANVLTF
TRBJ2-5	once	TRBV27	CASSRQGTETQYF
TRBJ2-2	many	TRBV7-3	CASRRSDTGELFF
TRBJ1-2	many	TRBV2	CASSERAEYGYTF
TRBJ1-3	many	TRBV9	CASSIGNTIYF
TRBJ2-5	many	TRBV7-3	CASSLRAGDRQETQYF
TRBJ2-3	many	TRBV12-3/TRBV12-4	CASMGNPDTQYF
TRBJ2-7	many	TRBV7-2	CASSPRVVPYEQYF
TRBJ2-1	many	TRBV7-8	CASSLGTGVMNEQFF
TRBJ2-1	many	TRBV11-3	CASSPSTYNEQFF